The subject of this entry is one TCR beta chain. The antigen remains unidentified. CDR3 length: 15 residues. Per germline, CDR1 KGHSH and CDR2 LQKENI. The trim removed 1 base at V and 7 bases at J, leaving 4 bases unmatched. Produced via immunoSEQ multiplex PCR; TCRdb's table is partial and in-frame only. The profile shows approximately 76,000 clones, 91% of them singletons. The data belong to a study of a mutant IDH1 vaccine in newly diagnosed glioma. Study as a whole: Patients under treatment included around 60% males and approximately 38% females and had a mean age of around 40 years. Earlier therapy was either radiotherapy, temozolomide, or both, and most got both.

This sample's time point: week 5, during vaccination. Topical imiquimod was applied with each vaccine dose, which held 300 ug of mutant IDH1 20-mer peptide. New WHO grade 3 or 4 astrocytomas that were IDH1-mutant and ATRX-lost had been found in donors. This TCR was sampled from a woman between 50 and 59 years old with glioma. Sample: PBMCs, taken from a glioma patient whose treatment included an IDH1 peptide vaccine. The chain carries TRBV18 and TRBJ2-1; 10 nucleotides agree with TRBD1. As DNA, the CDR3 is TGTGCCAGCTCACCACGATGGACAGGGGGGAATGAGCAGTTCTTC. Its protein is CASSPRWTGGNEQFF.